A selection of T cell receptor beta chains follows, all from one sample in a study of CD4+ T cells in melanoma. Some clones are missing from TCRdb's copy, which holds only in-frame ones; the method was immunoSEQ multiplex PCR. The sample contains some 110,000 clones, 92% of which appear only once. Sequencing used peripheral blood. These receptors all come from a human donor with melanoma. The CDR3 runs from the conserved cysteine through the conserved F or W. The D gene is left open where the match is weak. Size tells how often a clone was seen (once, few, many) or the class of an expanded clone, and some rows leave it out.

>NA|NA|TRBV28|TRBJ1-5
TGTGCCAGCAGTTTACAAGAACAGCCCCAGCATTTT
CASSLQEQPQHF
>NA|NA|TRBV30|TRBJ1-1
TGTGCCTGGAGTGTACGGGCAGGGACTGAAGCTTTCTTT
CAWSVRAGTEAFF
>TRBD1|NA|TRBV28|TRBJ2-7
TGTGCCAGCAGTTTTGCGGGGACAGGGATTTACGAGCAGTACTTC
CASSFAGTGIYEQYF
>NA|NA|TRBV19|TRBJ1-5
TGTGCCAGTAGTATTCGCGTAGGGGGTCAGCCCCAGCATTTT
CASSIRVGGQPQHF
>TRBD2|NA|TRBV6-4|TRBJ2-3
TGTGCCAGCAGTGACTCCGACGGGGGGGCGTTAGATACGCAGTATTTT
CASSDSDGGALDTQYF
>NA|NA|TRBV7-9|TRBJ1-3
TGTGCCAGCAGCTTAGTCGCAGGCTCTGGAAACACCATATATTTT
CASSLVAGSGNTIYF
>TRBD2|NA|TRBV4-3|TRBJ2-5
TGCGCCAGCAGCCAAGGCGTCCCGGGACTAGCGGGGGAAGAGACCCAGTACTTC
CASSQGVPGLAGEETQYF
>TRBD1|NA|TRBV6-5|TRBJ1-5
TGTGCCAGCAGTTACACCGGACAGGGTGGTAATCAGCCCCAGCATTTT
CASSYTGQGGNQPQHF
>NA|NA|TRBV7-9|TRBJ1-3
TGTGCCAGCAGCCGACCACAGGGAAACACCATATATTTT
CASSRPQGNTIYF
>TRBD1|NA|TRBV6-1|TRBJ1-2
TGTGCCAGCAGGTCCCAGCCGGGACAGGTGTTCGACTACACCTTC
CASRSQPGQVFDYTF
>TRBD1|NA|TRBV11-3|TRBJ2-7
TGTGCCAGCAGCCTAGACAGGGAACGAGAGCAGTACTTC
CASSLDREREQYF
>TRBD2|NA|TRBV5-1|TRBJ2-1
TGCGCCAGCAGCTGGGAGGGACTAAACAATGAGCAGTTCTTC
CASSWEGLNNEQFF
>NA|NA|TRBV7-2|TRBJ1-1
TGTGCCAGCAGCTTTACAGAGGACACTGAAGCTTTCTTT
CASSFTEDTEAFF
>NA|NA|TRBV10-3|TRBJ2-3
TGTGCCATCAAGGGGGACCCTGGGGATACGCAGTATTTT
CAIKGDPGDTQYF
>NA|NA|TRBV6-5|TRBJ2-1
TGTGCCAGCAGCCCTAACAGGGTAGGAGATGAGCAGTTCTTC
CASSPNRVGDEQFF
>TRBD1|NA|TRBV28|TRBJ2-1
TGTGCCAGCTCTTCCCCGACAGGGTTCGATGAGCAGTTCTTC
CASSSPTGFDEQFF
>NA|once|TRBV7-2|TRBJ1-4
TGTGCCAGCAGCCCCGAGCAGGGAGATGAAAAACTGTTTTTT
CASSPEQGDEKLFF
>NA|NA|TRBV10-3|TRBJ1-1
TGTGCCATCAGTGAGGGTGGGGGTTTGGGCACTGAAGCTTTCTTT
CAISEGGGLGTEAFF
>TRBD2|NA|TRBV27|TRBJ2-3
TGTGCCAGCAGACCTAGCGGGACCACAGATACGCAGTATTTT
CASRPSGTTDTQYF
>NA|NA|TRBV19|TRBJ2-3
TGTGCCAGTAAAAGCGGAAGCACAGATACGCAGTATTTT
CASKSGSTDTQYF
>NA|NA|TRBV4-1|TRBJ2-3
TGCGCCAGCAGCCAAGGTTCGTACGGGGCGAGGGGAGATACGCAGTATTTT
CASSQGSYGARGDTQYF
>TRBD2|once|TRBV6-6|TRBJ2-5
TGTGCCAGCGGCGGGGGGGCCGGGGAGACCCAGTACTTC
CASGGGAGETQYF
>TRBD1|NA|TRBV7-6|TRBJ2-2
TGTGCGACTCGGCAGGGGGCCTCCGGGGAGCTGTTTTTT
CATRQGASGELFF
>TRBD1|once|TRBV5-1|TRBJ2-7
TGCGCCAGCAGCTTGCACAGGGGCTACGAGCAGTACTTC
CASSLHRGYEQYF
>NA|NA|TRBV21-1|TRBJ2-7
TGTGCCAGCAGCAAAACGATTAGCGGGAAAACCTACGAGCAGTACTTC
CASSKTISGKTYEQYF
>NA|NA|TRBV14|TRBJ2-5
TGTGCCAGCAGCCAACAGGGGCCCCAAGAGACCCAGTACTTC
CASSQQGPQETQYF
>TRBD2|NA|TRBV7-9|TRBJ2-7
TGTGCCAGCAGCAAAAGTCCCGGGACTAGCGGGAGGGGGTACGAGCAGTACTTC
CASSKSPGTSGRGYEQYF
>NA|NA|TRBV2|TRBJ2-5
TGTGCCAGCACGGGGGCGGAGACCCAGTACTTC
CASTGAETQYF
>TRBD2|NA|TRBV9|TRBJ2-1
TGTGCCAGCAGCGGAACTAGCGGGATTAACAATGAGCAGTTCTTC
CASSGTSGINNEQFF
>NA|NA|TRBV18|TRBJ2-3
TGTGCCAGCTCACCAATTGTCAGGGAGGATACGCAGTATTTT
CASSPIVREDTQYF
>NA|NA|TRBV5-1|TRBJ2-3
TGCGCCAGCAGTAGGTTAGCGTGGGCAAGCACAGATACGCAGTATTTT
CASSRLAWASTDTQYF
>NA|few|TRBV30|TRBJ2-5
TGTGCCTGGAGTGTAGTGGGGGTGGGGGAGACCCAGTACTTC
CAWSVVGVGETQYF
>TRBD1|NA|TRBV5-4|TRBJ2-2
TGTGCCAGCAGCTTGCCGGGACAGGGGAACACCGGGGAGCTGTTTTTT
CASSLPGQGNTGELFF
>TRBD1|NA|TRBV6-1|TRBJ1-5
TGTGCCAGCAGTGAACGGACAGGTTATAGCAATCAGCCCCAGCATTTT
CASSERTGYSNQPQHF
>NA|NA|TRBV5-4|TRBJ2-3
TGTGCCAGCAGCCCTGGTCTAGCGAAGCCAGATACGCAGTATTTT
CASSPGLAKPDTQYF
>NA|NA|TRBV25-1|TRBJ2-7
TGTGCCAGCAGTGTTGGGGGGTTTAATTACGAGCAGTACTTC
CASSVGGFNYEQYF
>NA|NA|TRBV18|TRBJ2-2
TGTGCCAGCTCACTAGCTGATCCCACCGGGGAGCTGTTTTTT
CASSLADPTGELFF
>TRBD2|NA|TRBV27|TRBJ2-1
TGTGCCAGCAGCCAGGGACTAGCAGGGGGTGAGCAGTTCTTC
CASSQGLAGGEQFF
>NA|NA|TRBV6-1|TRBJ2-5
TGTGCCAGCAGTGAAGAGCTTGATACGGAGACCCAGTACTTC
CASSEELDTETQYF
>NA|NA|TRBV7-8|TRBJ2-2
TGTGCCAGCAGCTTAGCGCGCAGGGACACCGGGGAGCTGTTTTTT
CASSLARRDTGELFF
>TRBD1|few|TRBV7-2|TRBJ2-5
TGTGCCAGCACTAACACAGGGGGTCTTAGAGAGACCCAGTACTTC
CASTNTGGLRETQYF
>NA|NA|TRBV9|TRBJ2-7
TGTGCCAGCAGCGTAGTAGTCCAGGGTGAGCAGTACTTC
CASSVVVQGEQYF
>NA|NA|TRBV27|TRBJ2-5
TGTGCCAGCAGCTGGGGACCGGGACAAGAAGAGACCCAGTACTTC
CASSWGPGQEETQYF
>NA|NA|TRBV7-9|TRBJ1-2
TGTGCCAGCAGCTTGTTTGGGACATTCTATGGCTACACCTTC
CASSLFGTFYGYTF
>NA|NA|TRBV5-6|TRBJ2-5
TGTGCCAGCAGCCGGACCGCTCGAGAGACCCAGTACTTC
CASSRTARETQYF
>NA|NA|TRBV4-3|TRBJ2-3
TGCGCCAGCAGCCAAGAGGTCAGGGGAGCAGATACGCAGTATTTT
CASSQEVRGADTQYF
>TRBD1|few|TRBV27|TRBJ2-2
TGTGCCAGCAGGCCCAGACAGGGAAACGGGGAGCTGTTTTTT
CASRPRQGNGELFF
>NA|NA|TRBV27|TRBJ2-4
TGTGCCAGCATGAAGGGGCCAGGTCGGGGAGCCAAAAACATTCAGTACTTC
CASMKGPGRGAKNIQYF
>TRBD1|once|TRBV6-5|TRBJ2-7
TGTGCCAGCAGGTTGGACAGGGAGGTTGGTTACGAGCAGTACTTC
CASRLDREVGYEQYF